This T cell receptor (beta chain) was captured by sequencing in a study of blood T cell repertoires in COVID-19. About the study: Whether acute or convalescent, the COVID-19 samples came from the United States, Italy and Spain. T cells, B-cell-depleted T cells, or PBMCs provided the cDNA or gDNA that served as material.

Per the original data handling: Estimates of nucleated cell counts were drawn from the amplification of reference gene primers. Repertoires were generated with immunoSEQ multiplex PCR, while TCRdb's copy carries only in-frame clones and drops some. The V and J calls and clone size are taken from that table; D and trimming were inferred from the DNA. The data hold nearly 200,000 clones, with 80% to 90% observed a single time. Sequencing was performed on peripheral blood. The TCR sequence derives from a human donor in a cohort sampled during active COVID-19.

CDR3 residues: CASSYLDSFGTEAFF. The CDR3 DNA reads as TGTGCCAGCAGTTATTTGGACAGTTTTGGCACTGAAGCTTTCTTT. The chain combines TRBV6-5 with TRBJ1-1, with a weak D call TRBD1 (6 bases). The V gene lost 3 bases and the J gene lost 4 bases, with 15 bases spanning the gap. CDR3 length: 15 amino acids. CDR1 and CDR2 from the germline V gene are MNHEY and SVGAGI.